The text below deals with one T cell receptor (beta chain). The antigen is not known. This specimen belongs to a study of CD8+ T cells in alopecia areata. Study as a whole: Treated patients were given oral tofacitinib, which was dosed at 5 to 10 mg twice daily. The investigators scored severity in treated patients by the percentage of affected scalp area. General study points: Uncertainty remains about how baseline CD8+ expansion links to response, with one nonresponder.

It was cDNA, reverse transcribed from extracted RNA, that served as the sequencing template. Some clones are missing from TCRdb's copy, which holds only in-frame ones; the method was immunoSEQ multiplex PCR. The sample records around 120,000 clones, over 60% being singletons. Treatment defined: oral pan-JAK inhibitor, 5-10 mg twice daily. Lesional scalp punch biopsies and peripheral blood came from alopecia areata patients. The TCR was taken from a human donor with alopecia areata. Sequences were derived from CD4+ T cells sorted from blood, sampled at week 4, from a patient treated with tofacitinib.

The CDR3, as DNA: TGTGCCAGCAGATGGACTAGCGGGAGTGATGAGCAGTTCTTC. This encodes CASRWTSGSDEQFF. The chain uses TRBV27 and TRBJ2-1; 13 bases map to TRBD2. With 6 bases clipped from V and 8 bases from J, the junction kept 4 bases outside the gene matches. The CDR3 extends over 14 amino acids. CDR1 is MNHEY and CDR2 is SMNVEV in the germline V gene (reference sequence).